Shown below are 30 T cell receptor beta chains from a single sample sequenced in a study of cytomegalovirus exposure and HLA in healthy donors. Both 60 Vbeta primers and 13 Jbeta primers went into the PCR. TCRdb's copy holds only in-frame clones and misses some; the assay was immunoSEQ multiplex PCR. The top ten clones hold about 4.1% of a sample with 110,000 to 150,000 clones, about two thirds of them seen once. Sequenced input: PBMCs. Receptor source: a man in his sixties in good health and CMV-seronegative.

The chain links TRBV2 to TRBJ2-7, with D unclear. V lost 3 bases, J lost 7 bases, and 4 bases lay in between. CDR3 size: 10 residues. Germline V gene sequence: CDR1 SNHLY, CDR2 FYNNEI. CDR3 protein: CASSDREQYF. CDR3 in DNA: TGTGCCAGCAGTGACCGGGAGCAGTACTTC.

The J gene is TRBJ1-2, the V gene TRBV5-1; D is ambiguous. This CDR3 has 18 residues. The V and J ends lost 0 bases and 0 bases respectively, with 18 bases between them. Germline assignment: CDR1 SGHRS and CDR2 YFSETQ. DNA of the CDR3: TGCGCCAGCAGCTTGGCCCGCCAGAGGGCAACCCCTAACTATGGCTACACCTTC. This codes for CASSLARQRATPNYGYTF.

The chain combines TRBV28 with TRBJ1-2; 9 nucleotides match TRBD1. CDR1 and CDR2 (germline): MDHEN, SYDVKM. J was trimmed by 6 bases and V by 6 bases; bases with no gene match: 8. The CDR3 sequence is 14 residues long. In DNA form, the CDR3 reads TGTGCCAGCAGCCCACCCAGGACAGGGGATGGCTACACCTTC. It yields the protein CASSPPRTGDGYTF.

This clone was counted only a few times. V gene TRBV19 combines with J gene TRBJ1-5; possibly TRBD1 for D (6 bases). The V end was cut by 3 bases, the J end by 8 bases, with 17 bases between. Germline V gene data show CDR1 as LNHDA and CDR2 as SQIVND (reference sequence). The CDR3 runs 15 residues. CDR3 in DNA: TGTGCCAGTAGTATGTCTTCTGGGGGCGGAGAGCCCCAGCATTTT. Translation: CASSMSSGGGEPQHF. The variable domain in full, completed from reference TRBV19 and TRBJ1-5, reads DGGITQSPKYLFRKEGQNVTLSCEQNLNHDAMYWYRQDPGQGLRLIYYSQIVNDFQKGDIAEGYSVSREKKESFPLTVTSAQKNPTAFYLCASSMSSGGGEPQHFGDGTRLSIL.

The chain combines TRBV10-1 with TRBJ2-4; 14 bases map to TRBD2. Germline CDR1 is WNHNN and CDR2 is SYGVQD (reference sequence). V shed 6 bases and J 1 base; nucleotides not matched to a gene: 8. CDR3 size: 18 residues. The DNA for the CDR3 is TGCGCCAGCAGCCCGACTAGCGGGAGGGCCCCGGCCAAAAACATTCAGTACTTC. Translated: CASSPTSGRAPAKNIQYF.

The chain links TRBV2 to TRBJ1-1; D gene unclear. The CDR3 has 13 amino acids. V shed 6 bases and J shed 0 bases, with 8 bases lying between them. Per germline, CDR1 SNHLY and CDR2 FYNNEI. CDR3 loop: CASRVGMNTEAFF. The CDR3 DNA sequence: TGTGCCAGCAGGGTTGGCATGAACACTGAAGCTTTCTTT.

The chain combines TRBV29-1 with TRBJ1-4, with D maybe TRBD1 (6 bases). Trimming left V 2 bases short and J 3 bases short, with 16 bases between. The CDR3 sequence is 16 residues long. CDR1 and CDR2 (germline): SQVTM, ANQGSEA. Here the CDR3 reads CSVESAHRDANEKLFF. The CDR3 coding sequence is TGCAGCGTTGAATCGGCACACAGGGACGCTAATGAAAAACTGTTTTTT.

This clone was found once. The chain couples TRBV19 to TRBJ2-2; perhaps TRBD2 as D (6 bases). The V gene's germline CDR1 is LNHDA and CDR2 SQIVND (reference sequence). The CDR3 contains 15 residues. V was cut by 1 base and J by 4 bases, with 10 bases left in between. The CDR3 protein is CASSIAGEITGELFF. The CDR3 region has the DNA TGTGCCAGTAGTATAGCGGGAGAGATCACCGGGGAGCTGTTTTTT.

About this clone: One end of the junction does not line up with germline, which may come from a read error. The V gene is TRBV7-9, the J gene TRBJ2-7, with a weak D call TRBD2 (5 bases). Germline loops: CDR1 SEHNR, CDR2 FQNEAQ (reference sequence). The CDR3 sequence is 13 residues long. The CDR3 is CSSSLGSSYEQYF. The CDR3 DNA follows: TGTTCCAGCAGCTTAGGGAGCTCCTACGAGCAGTACTTC.

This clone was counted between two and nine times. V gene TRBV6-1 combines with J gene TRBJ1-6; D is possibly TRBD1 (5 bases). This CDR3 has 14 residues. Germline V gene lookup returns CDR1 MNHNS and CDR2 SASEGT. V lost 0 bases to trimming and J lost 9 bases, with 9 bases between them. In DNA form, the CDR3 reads TGTGCCAGCAGTGAAGCGACAGAAGGTTCACCCCTCCACTTT. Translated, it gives CASSEATEGSPLHF.

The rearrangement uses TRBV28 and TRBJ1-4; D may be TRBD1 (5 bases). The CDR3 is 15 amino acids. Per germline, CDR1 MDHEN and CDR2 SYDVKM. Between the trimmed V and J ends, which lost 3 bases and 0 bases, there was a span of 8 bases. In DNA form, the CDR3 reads TGTGCCAGCAGTTTTCCAGGGTCAACTAATGAAAAACTGTTTTTT. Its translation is CASSFPGSTNEKLFF.

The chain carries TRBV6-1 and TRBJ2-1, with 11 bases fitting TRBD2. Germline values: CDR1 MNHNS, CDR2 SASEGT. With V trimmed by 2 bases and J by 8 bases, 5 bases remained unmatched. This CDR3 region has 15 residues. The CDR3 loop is CASSETSGSGDEQFF. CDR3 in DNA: TGTGCCAGCAGTGAAACTAGCGGGAGTGGGGATGAGCAGTTCTTC.

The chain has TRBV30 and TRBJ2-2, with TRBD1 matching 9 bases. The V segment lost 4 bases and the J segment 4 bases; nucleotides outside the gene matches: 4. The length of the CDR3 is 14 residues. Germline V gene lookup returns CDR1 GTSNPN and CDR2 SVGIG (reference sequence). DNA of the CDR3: TGTGCCTGGAAAGGGACAGGGAGCACCGGGGAGCTGTTTTTT. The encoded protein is CAWKGTGSTGELFF.

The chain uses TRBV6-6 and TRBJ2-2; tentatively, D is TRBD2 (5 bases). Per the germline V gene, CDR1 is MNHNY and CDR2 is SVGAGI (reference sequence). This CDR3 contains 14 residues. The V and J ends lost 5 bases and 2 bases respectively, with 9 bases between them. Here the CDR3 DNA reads TGTGCCAGCAGTAAAGCGGTTAACACCGGGGAGCTGTTTTTT. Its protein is CASSKAVNTGELFF.

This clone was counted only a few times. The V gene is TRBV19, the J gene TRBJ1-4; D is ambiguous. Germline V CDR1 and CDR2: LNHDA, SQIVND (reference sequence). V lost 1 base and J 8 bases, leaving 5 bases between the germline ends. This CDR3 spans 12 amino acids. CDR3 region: CASSIAREKLFF. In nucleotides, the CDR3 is TGTGCCAGTAGTATAGCTAGGGAAAAACTGTTTTTT. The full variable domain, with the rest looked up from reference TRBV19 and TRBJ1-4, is DGGITQSPKYLFRKEGQNVTLSCEQNLNHDAMYWYRQDPGQGLRLIYYSQIVNDFQKGDIAEGYSVSREKKESFPLTVTSAQKNPTAFYLCASSIAREKLFFGSGTQLSVL.

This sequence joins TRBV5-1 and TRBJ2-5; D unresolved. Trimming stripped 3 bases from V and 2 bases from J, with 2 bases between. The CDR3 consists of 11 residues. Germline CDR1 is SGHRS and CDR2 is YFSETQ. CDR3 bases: TGCGCCAGCAGCTCTCAAGAGACCCAGTACTTC. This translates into CASSSQETQYF.

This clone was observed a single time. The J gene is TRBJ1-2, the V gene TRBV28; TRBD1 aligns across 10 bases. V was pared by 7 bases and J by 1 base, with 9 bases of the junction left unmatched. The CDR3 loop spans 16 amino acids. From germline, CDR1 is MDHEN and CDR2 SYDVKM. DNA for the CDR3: TGTGCCAGCAACATGGGACAGGGGCTGAGTAACTATGGCTACACCTTC. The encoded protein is CASNMGQGLSNYGYTF.

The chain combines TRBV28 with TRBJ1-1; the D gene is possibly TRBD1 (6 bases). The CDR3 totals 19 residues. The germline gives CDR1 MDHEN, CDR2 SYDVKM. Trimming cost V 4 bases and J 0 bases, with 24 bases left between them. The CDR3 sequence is CASSSPAGRGGLVNTEAFF. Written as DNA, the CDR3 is TGTGCCAGCAGTTCTCCTGCGGGGAGGGGGGGATTGGTGAACACTGAAGCTTTCTTT. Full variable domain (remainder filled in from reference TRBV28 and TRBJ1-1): DVKVTQSSRYLVKRTGEKVFLECVQDMDHENMFWYRQDPGLGLRLIYFSYDVKMKEKGDIPEGYSVSREKKERFSLILESASTNQTSMYLCASSSPAGRGGLVNTEAFFGQGTRLTVV.

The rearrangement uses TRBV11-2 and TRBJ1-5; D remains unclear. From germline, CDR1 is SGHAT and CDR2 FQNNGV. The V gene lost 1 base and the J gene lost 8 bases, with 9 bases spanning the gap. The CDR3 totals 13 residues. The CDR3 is CASSLGRWEPQHF. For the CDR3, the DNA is TGTGCCAGCAGCTTAGGGAGGTGGGAGCCCCAGCATTTT.

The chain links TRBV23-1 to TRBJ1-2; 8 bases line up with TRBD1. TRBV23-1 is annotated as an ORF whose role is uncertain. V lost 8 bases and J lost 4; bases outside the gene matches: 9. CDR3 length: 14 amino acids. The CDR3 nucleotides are TGCGCCAGCCCGGGGCAGGGGGCTCTCTATGGCTACACCTTC. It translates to CASPGQGALYGYTF.

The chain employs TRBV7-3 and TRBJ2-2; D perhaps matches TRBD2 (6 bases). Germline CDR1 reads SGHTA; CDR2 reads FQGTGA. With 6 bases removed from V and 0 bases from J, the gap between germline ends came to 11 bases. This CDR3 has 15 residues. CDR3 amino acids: CASSPGTPNTGELFF. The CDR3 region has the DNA TGTGCCAGCAGTCCCGGGACTCCGAACACCGGGGAGCTGTTTTTT.

CDR3 residues: CASSFPSYRETDTQYF. In DNA, the CDR3 is TGTGCCAGCAGCTTCCCCTCCTACCGGGAGACAGATACGCAGTATTTT. V usage is TRBV5-4 and J usage is TRBJ2-3; the D gene is possibly TRBD2 (6 bases). The CDR3 loop spans 16 amino acids. Germline loops: CDR1 SGHNT, CDR2 YYREEE (reference sequence). Trimming pared 2 bases from V and 3 bases from J, leaving 16 bases between.

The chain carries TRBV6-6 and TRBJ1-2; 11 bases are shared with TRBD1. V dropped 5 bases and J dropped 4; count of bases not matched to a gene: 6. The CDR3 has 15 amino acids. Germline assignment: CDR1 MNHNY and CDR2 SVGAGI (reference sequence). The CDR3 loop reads CASSDRTGGIYGYTF. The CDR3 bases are TGTGCCAGCAGTGACCGGACAGGGGGCATCTATGGCTACACCTTC.

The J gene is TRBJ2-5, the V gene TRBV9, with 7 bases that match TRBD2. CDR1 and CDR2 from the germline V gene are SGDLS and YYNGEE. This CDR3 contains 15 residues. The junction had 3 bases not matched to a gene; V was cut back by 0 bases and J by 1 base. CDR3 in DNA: TGTGCCAGCAGCGTAGAGTCTAGCGGCCAAGAGACCCAGTACTTC. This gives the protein CASSVESSGQETQYF.

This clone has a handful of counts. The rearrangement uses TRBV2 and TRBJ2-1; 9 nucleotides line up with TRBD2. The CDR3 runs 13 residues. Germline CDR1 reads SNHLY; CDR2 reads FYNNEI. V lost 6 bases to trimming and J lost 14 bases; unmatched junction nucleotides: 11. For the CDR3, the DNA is TGTGCCAGCAGCCCGCGGGAGGGTTATAAGAAGTTCTTC. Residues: CASSPREGYKKFF.

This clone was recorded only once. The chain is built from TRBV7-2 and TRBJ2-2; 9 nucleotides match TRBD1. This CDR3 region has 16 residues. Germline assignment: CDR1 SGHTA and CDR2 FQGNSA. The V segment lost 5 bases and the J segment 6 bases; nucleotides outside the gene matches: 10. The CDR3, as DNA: TGTGCCAGCAGCCGAGAACAGGGGGCGATGGCCGGGGAGCTGTTTTTT. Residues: CASSREQGAMAGELFF.

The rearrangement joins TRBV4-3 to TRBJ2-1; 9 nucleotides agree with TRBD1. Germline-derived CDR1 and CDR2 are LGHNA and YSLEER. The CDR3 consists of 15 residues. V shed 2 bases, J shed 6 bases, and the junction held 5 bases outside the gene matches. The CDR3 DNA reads TGCGCCAGCAGCCAACGGGGACAGGGTCGCAATGAGCAGTTCTTC. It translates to CASSQRGQGRNEQFF.

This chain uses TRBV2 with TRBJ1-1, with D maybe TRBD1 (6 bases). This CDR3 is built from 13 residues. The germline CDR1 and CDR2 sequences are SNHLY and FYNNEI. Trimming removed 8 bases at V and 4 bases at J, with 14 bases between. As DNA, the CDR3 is TGTGCCAGCTTACAGGGCGGATTCACTGAAGCTTTCTTT. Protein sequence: CASLQGGFTEAFF. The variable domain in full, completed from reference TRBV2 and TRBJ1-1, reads EPEVTQTPSHQVTQMGQEVILRCVPISNHLYFYWYRQILGQKVEFLVSFYNNEISEKSEIFDDQFSVERPDGSNFTLKIRSTKLEDSAMYFCASLQGGFTEAFFGQGTRLTVV.

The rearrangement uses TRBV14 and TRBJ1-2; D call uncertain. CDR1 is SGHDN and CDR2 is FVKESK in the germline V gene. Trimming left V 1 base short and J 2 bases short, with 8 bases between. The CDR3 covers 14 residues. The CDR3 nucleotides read TGTGCCAGCAGCCAAGCGGCGGGAAACTATGGCTACACCTTC. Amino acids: CASSQAAGNYGYTF.

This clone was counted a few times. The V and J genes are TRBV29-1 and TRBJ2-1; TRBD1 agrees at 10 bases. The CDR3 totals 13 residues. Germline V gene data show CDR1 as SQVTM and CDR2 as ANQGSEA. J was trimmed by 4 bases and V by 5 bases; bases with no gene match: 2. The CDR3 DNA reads TGCAGCGTTCCGGGACAGGGGTACAATGAGCAGTTCTTC. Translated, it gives CSVPGQGYNEQFF.